The following is a TCR beta chain sequence with its context. V was pared by 5 bases and J by 2 bases, with 11 bases between. This CDR3 is 14 amino acids long. Germline V CDR1 and CDR2: SGHTA, FQGTGA. The assay was immunoSEQ multiplex PCR, and TCRdb's table has in-frame clones only and misses some. The top ten clones hold approximately 0.45% of a sample with about 89,000 clones, about 91% of them seen once. This sample was taken from a study of blood T cell repertoires in COVID-19. Study as a whole: Nucleic acid was either cDNA or gDNA, and it came from T cells, B-cell-depleted T cells, or PBMCs.

The sequenced sample was peripheral blood. The chain is built from TRBV7-3 and TRBJ2-3; maybe TRBD2 (6 bases). The TCR sequence derives from a man aged 60 to 75 with acute or convalescent COVID-19. CDR3 loop: CASSRGRTTDTQYF. Here the CDR3 DNA reads TGTGCCAGCAGCCGGGGGAGAACCACAGATACGCAGTATTTT.